One and the same sample provided the 14 T cell receptor beta chains below, sequenced in a study of technical replicates of blood from several donors (dated 2017 in TCRdb). The library was prepared using the immunoSEQ multiplex PCR assay. TCRdb re-hosts the immuneACCESS table, in-frame sequences only. Its copies lack some clones; in the studies checked, an unresolved V gene accounts for under half of them, and the cause for the rest is not known. The sample records about 79,000 clones, 85% to 95% of which are singletons. The ten largest clones add up to 0.2% to 0.3% of the sample. Sample: T cells isolated from PBMCs. The receptors here all came from a human donor in good health.

The chain recombines TRBV6-1 with TRBJ1-4, with 8 bases lining up with TRBD1. Germline lookup yields CDR1 MNHNS and CDR2 SASEGT. There are 15 residues in the CDR3. J gave up 7 bases and V 2 bases, and 6 bases lay outside the gene matches. The CDR3 sequence: CASSESSGGGEKLFF. The CDR3 coding sequence is TGTGCCAGCAGTGAATCCTCAGGGGGCGGTGAAAAACTGTTTTTT.

This chain connects TRBV5-1 to TRBJ2-7; 10 bases align to TRBD2. Germline CDR1 reads SGHRS; CDR2 reads YFSETQ. The V segment lost 3 bases and the J segment 6 bases; nucleotides outside the gene matches: 18. The CDR3 runs 18 residues. CDR3 in amino acids: CASSSSPIAGGAPGEQYF. The CDR3, as DNA: TGCGCCAGCAGCTCTAGCCCGATAGCGGGGGGCGCCCCGGGCGAGCAGTACTTC.

CDR3 nucleotides: TGTGCCAGCAGCTTAGAGTCCGGACAGGGCGGCAATTCACCCCTCCACTTT. Translation: CASSLESGQGGNSPLHF. The chain couples TRBV7-8 to TRBJ1-6, with 8 bases identical to TRBD1. Germline trimming cut 1 base from V and 7 bases from J; bases unmatched to any gene: 9. The CDR3 is 17 residues long. Germline CDR1 reads SGHVS; CDR2 reads FQNEAQ.

A single count supports this clone. This sequence joins TRBV4-1 and TRBJ2-1, with 11 bases matching TRBD2. Germline-derived CDR1 and CDR2 are MGHRA and YSYEKL. This CDR3 has 19 residues. Trimming at V came to 4 bases and at J to 1 base, leaving 12 bases not matched to a gene. CDR3 coding DNA: TGCGCCAGCAGCCCCCCAGGGGCACTAGCGGGAGTTTCCTACAATGAGCAGTTCTTC. Protein sequence: CASSPPGALAGVSYNEQFF.

The rearrangement joins TRBV7-3 to TRBJ1-1; D not resolved. The CDR3 is 14 amino acids. Trimming cost V 4 bases and J 5 bases, with 14 bases left between them. CDR1 SGHTA and CDR2 FQGTGA come from the germline V gene. CDR3 sequence reads: CASSSTLTGTEAFF. CDR3 sequence (DNA): TGTGCCAGCAGCTCGACCCTAACGGGGACTGAAGCTTTCTTT.

The chain couples TRBV6-5 to TRBJ1-1; D may be TRBD1 (5 bases). The germline V gene encodes CDR1 MNHEY and CDR2 SVGAGI. The CDR3 covers 12 residues. V was pared by 6 bases and J by 4 bases, with 9 bases between. The CDR3 DNA reads as TGTGCCAGCAGCAAGGGGTCCACTGAAGCTTTCTTT. It specifies CASSKGSTEAFF.

The gene calls are TRBV5-1 and TRBJ2-7, with TRBD1 matching over 8 bases. The V and J ends lost 5 bases and 2 bases, in that order; junction bases with no gene match: 9. This CDR3 is 15 amino acids long. From germline, CDR1 is SGHRS and CDR2 YFSETQ. The CDR3 here is CASRLSGTGPYEQYF. The CDR3 DNA sequence: TGCGCCAGCAGACTTTCCGGGACAGGACCCTACGAGCAGTACTTC.

The sample holds a few counts of this clone. The chain is built from TRBV14 and TRBJ1-1; TRBD1 agrees at 10 bases. Losses at the gene ends were 4 bases for V and 5 bases for J; bases not matched to a gene: 4. The germline V gene has CDR1 SGHDN and CDR2 FVKESK. The CDR3 is 14 amino acids. The CDR3 protein is CASSRQDRGTEAFF. The CDR3 nucleotides read TGTGCCAGCAGCCGGCAGGACAGGGGGACTGAAGCTTTCTTT.

The genes are TRBV7-9 and TRBJ2-1, with TRBD1 matching over 9 bases. The V gene's germline CDR1 is SEHNR and CDR2 FQNEAQ (reference sequence). J was trimmed by 3 bases and V by 5 bases; bases with no gene match: 11. The CDR3 loop spans 17 amino acids. In DNA, the CDR3 is TGTGCCAGCAGCGCCGGGACAGGGTCTCCTTACTACAATGAGCAGTTCTTC. This translates into CASSAGTGSPYYNEQFF.

The chain carries TRBV6-5 and TRBJ2-1; a possible D gene is TRBD2 (5 bases). Germline values: CDR1 MNHEY, CDR2 SVGAGI. This CDR3 is 14 amino acids long. The V end was cut by 6 bases, the J end by 4 bases, with 13 bases between. The CDR3, as DNA: TGTGCCAGCAGAGGCGGGCAGGCATACAATGAGCAGTTCTTC. Translation gives CASRGGQAYNEQFF.

This chain uses TRBV4-2 with TRBJ1-2; a weak D match, TRBD1 (6 bases). Trimming took off 4 bases at V and 5 bases at J, with 17 bases between the two ends. This CDR3 has 15 amino acids. CDR1 is LGHNA, CDR2 YNFKEQ, per germline. The CDR3 DNA reads TGTGCCAGCAGCCTAAGCCGGGGGGGCTCATATGGCTACACCTTC. Amino acids: CASSLSRGGSYGYTF.

V usage is TRBV7-9 and J usage is TRBJ1-1; perhaps TRBD1 as D (6 bases). The CDR3 sequence is 13 residues long. Germline loops: CDR1 SEHNR, CDR2 FQNEAQ (reference sequence). V lost 3 bases and J lost 6, with 11 bases in between. The DNA of the CDR3 is TGTGCCAGCAGCTTCGAACAGGGCTCTGAAGCTTTCTTT. Translation: CASSFEQGSEAFF.

The sample holds one count of this clone. The V and J genes are TRBV29-1 and TRBJ2-5; 14 nucleotides agree with TRBD2. V shed 7 bases, J shed 4 bases, and the junction held 8 bases outside the gene matches. Germline values: CDR1 SQVTM, CDR2 ANQGSEA. The CDR3 is 15 amino acids. CDR3 sequence: CSAGTSGRGGETQYF. As DNA, the CDR3 is TGCAGCGCTGGGACTAGCGGGAGAGGGGGAGAGACCCAGTACTTC.

This clone was found a few times. The V call is TRBV19, the J call TRBJ1-1; D is ambiguous. The CDR3 has 13 amino acids. Germline V gives CDR1 LNHDA, CDR2 SQIVND (reference sequence). Trimming took 6 bases from V and 1 from J, leaving 9 bases between them. The CDR3, as DNA: TGTGCCAGTAGGATCACACCGAACACTGAAGCTTTCTTT. As protein: CASRITPNTEAFF. Filled out from reference TRBV19 and TRBJ1-1, the complete variable domain reads DGGITQSPKYLFRKEGQNVTLSCEQNLNHDAMYWYRQDPGQGLRLIYYSQIVNDFQKGDIAEGYSVSREKKESFPLTVTSAQKNPTAFYLCASRITPNTEAFFGQGTRLTVV.